One sample yielded the 27 T cell receptor beta chains listed below, sequenced in a study of blood T cell repertoires in COVID-19 (TCRdb year 2020). Library preparation was by the immunoSEQ multiplex PCR assay. TCRdb carries this immuneACCESS record with in-frame sequences only. Its versions omit some clonotypes, under half of them owing to an unresolved V gene in the studies checked, with the rest unexplained. This sample lists a few hundred thousand clones; approximately 88% were detected once. The top ten clonotypes cover approximately 1.8% of the sample. Sequenced: peripheral blood. These receptors were taken from a woman between 25 and 40 years old with COVID-19, enrolled during active disease.

The chain has TRBV7-9 and TRBJ2-3; the match to TRBD2 covers 9 bases. Unmatched junction bases numbered 8, after V lost 5 bases and J lost 5 bases. The CDR3 consists of 15 residues. Germline V gives CDR1 SEHNR, CDR2 FQNEAQ (reference sequence). In DNA form, the CDR3 reads TGTGCCAGCAGCCAAAGCGGGGGGAAAGGAGATACGCAGTATTTT. Protein product: CASSQSGGKGDTQYF.

The genes are TRBV3-1 (or the pseudogene TRBV3-2) and TRBJ1-2; TRBD1 agrees at 8 bases. V lost 3 bases, J lost 7 bases, and 4 bases stayed unmatched. The V gene's germline CDR1 is LGHDT and CDR2 YNNKEL (reference sequence). The CDR3 consists of 13 residues. The CDR3 DNA reads TGTGCCAGCAGCCAGGCAGGGGGCCCTGGCTACACCTTC. This translates into CASSQAGGPGYTF.

The chain recombines TRBV7-9 with TRBJ1-6; no clear D gene. The CDR3 consists of 13 residues. Germline values: CDR1 SEHNR, CDR2 FQNEAQ (reference sequence). With 0 bases removed from V and 8 bases from J, the gap between germline ends came to 5 bases. CDR3 amino acids: CASSLAADSPLHF. CDR3 coding DNA: TGTGCCAGCAGCTTAGCGGCCGATTCACCCCTCCACTTT.

This clone showed up just once. V gene TRBV25-1 combines with J gene TRBJ2-7; 7 nucleotides line up with TRBD1. Germline assignment: CDR1 MGHDK and CDR2 SYGVNS. Unmatched junction bases numbered 3, after V lost 2 bases and J lost 5 bases. The CDR3 consists of 13 residues. Here the CDR3 reads CASSEKGAHEQYV. CDR3 DNA sequence: TGTGCCAGCAGTGAAAAGGGGGCCCACGAGCAGTACGTC.

This rearrangement joins TRBV11-2 to TRBJ2-1, with 9 bases identical to TRBD1. Germline V gene data show CDR1 as SGHAT and CDR2 as FQNNGV. The CDR3 spans 15 residues. V trimming: 2 bases; J trimming: 3 bases; junction bases outside the gene matches: 2. CDR3 in DNA: TGTGCCAGCAGCTTAAGACAGGGGGTCTACAATGAGCAGTTCTTC. Protein sequence: CASSLRQGVYNEQFF.

This chain links TRBV19 with TRBJ1-2; weak D call: TRBD1 (6 bases). The V end was cut by 0 bases, the J end by 8 bases, with 13 bases between. CDR3 length equals 14 residues. Per germline, CDR1 LNHDA and CDR2 SQIVND (reference sequence). CDR3 in amino acids: CASSIEQGFLGYTF. The CDR3 nucleotides read TGTGCCAGTAGTATAGAACAGGGTTTTCTCGGCTACACCTTC.

The chain has TRBV19 and TRBJ1-1, with 8 bases identical to TRBD1. The CDR3 covers 14 residues. The ends lost 5 bases at V and 8 bases at J; junction bases unmatched: 10. In germline, CDR1 is LNHDA, CDR2 SQIVND (reference sequence). The CDR3 is CASSHQWTGNEAFF. The DNA for the CDR3 is TGTGCCAGTAGTCACCAGTGGACAGGGAACGAAGCTTTCTTT. Based on the CDR3 plus reference TRBV19 and TRBJ1-1, the full variable domain is DGGITQSPKYLFRKEGQNVTLSCEQNLNHDAMYWYRQDPGQGLRLIYYSQIVNDFQKGDIAEGYSVSREKKESFPLTVTSAQKNPTAFYLCASSHQWTGNEAFFGQGTRLTVV.

This clone showed up just a few times. This chain links TRBV15 with TRBJ1-1; D unresolved. V was clipped by 9 bases and J by 6 bases, with 20 bases between them. The CDR3 is 14 residues long. The germline V gene has CDR1 LNHNV and CDR2 YYDKDF (reference sequence). This chain's CDR3 is CATTKGPPRAEAFF. The CDR3 nucleotides read TGTGCCACGACTAAAGGCCCCCCGAGGGCTGAAGCTTTCTTT.

The V gene is TRBV4-1, the J gene TRBJ2-7; perhaps TRBD1 as D (6 bases). The V and J ends lost 6 bases and 5 bases respectively, with 8 bases between them. The CDR3 has 11 residues. Germline V gives CDR1 MGHRA, CDR2 YSYEKL. Written as DNA, the CDR3 is TGCGCCAGCAGAGGACAGAACGAGCAGTACTTC. As protein: CASRGQNEQYF.

The chain is built from TRBV6-5 and TRBJ2-3; a possible D gene is TRBD2 (6 bases). The germline V and J ends were trimmed by 5 bases and 3 bases, with 9 bases remaining between them. The CDR3 extends over 13 amino acids. The germline CDR1 and CDR2 sequences are MNHEY and SVGAGI. Here the CDR3 reads CASSRRETDTQYF. The CDR3 DNA sequence: TGTGCCAGCAGTAGGAGGGAAACAGATACGCAGTATTTT.

The table lists this clone with a count of one. The rearrangement joins TRBV4-3 to TRBJ1-2; a weak D match, TRBD1 (6 bases). Germline V gives CDR1 LGHNA, CDR2 YSLEER. This CDR3 spans 16 amino acids. V lost 0 bases and J 2 bases, leaving 13 bases between the germline ends. CDR3 in amino acids: CASSQDIGGPNYGYTF. The CDR3 DNA sequence: TGCGCCAGCAGCCAAGATATAGGGGGACCAAACTATGGCTACACCTTC.

The V and J genes are TRBV7-2 and TRBJ2-5, with 7 bases matching TRBD1. Germline V lookup: CDR1 SGHTA, CDR2 FQGNSA. CDR3 length: 14 amino acids. V lost 5 bases, J lost 5 bases, and 8 bases stayed unmatched. This chain's CDR3 is CASSPQGVGETQYF. CDR3 bases: TGTGCCAGCAGCCCCCAGGGGGTTGGGGAGACCCAGTACTTC.

The chain has TRBV5-6 and TRBJ1-2; 11 bases align to TRBD1. Germline assignment: CDR1 SGHDT and CDR2 YYEEEE. V lost 4 bases and J lost 9; bases outside the gene matches: 8. The CDR3 extends over 14 amino acids. In DNA, the CDR3 is TGTGCCAGCAGCCCAACCGGGGACAGGGGGAGCTACACCTTC. Protein sequence: CASSPTGDRGSYTF.

The rearrangement uses TRBV7-9 and TRBJ1-2, with TRBD1 as a possible D gene (5 bases). Trimming left V 5 bases short and J 4 bases short, with 11 bases between. Germline V gene lookup returns CDR1 SEHNR and CDR2 FQNEAQ (reference sequence). This CDR3 is built from 13 residues. CDR3 sequence (DNA): TGTGCCAGCAGCGTTGGGACTGCCTATGGCTACACCTTC. This translates into CASSVGTAYGYTF.

The chain uses TRBV5-8 and TRBJ1-5; possibly TRBD1 for D (5 bases). Between the trimmed V and J ends, which lost 0 bases and 3 bases, there was a span of 10 bases. Germline V gene data show CDR1 as SGHTS and CDR2 as YDEGEE. The CDR3 sequence is 15 residues long. The CDR3 coding sequence is TGTGCCAGCAGCTTGGGGGGGGTTGCCAATCAGCCCCAGCATTTT. It encodes CASSLGGVANQPQHF.

J is TRBJ2-4 and V is TRBV19; TRBD1 matches at 8 bases. The germline V gene has CDR1 LNHDA and CDR2 SQIVND (reference sequence). After removal of 6 bases from V and 0 bases from J, the junction contained 13 bases not matched to a gene. CDR3 length: 18 amino acids. The DNA of the CDR3 is TGTGCCAGTAGCCGAGGACAGGGCCAAGGACTAGCCAAAAACATTCAGTACTTC. Translated: CASSRGQGQGLAKNIQYF. The variable domain in full, with the rest retrieved from reference TRBV19 and TRBJ2-4, is DGGITQSPKYLFRKEGQNVTLSCEQNLNHDAMYWYRQDPGQGLRLIYYSQIVNDFQKGDIAEGYSVSREKKESFPLTVTSAQKNPTAFYLCASSRGQGQGLAKNIQYFGAGTRLSVL.

This clone was counted once. The V and J genes are TRBV5-4 and TRBJ2-5; 9 bases are shared with TRBD2. This CDR3 has 17 residues. Per the germline V gene, CDR1 is SGHNT and CDR2 is YYREEE (reference sequence). J was trimmed by 5 bases and V by 4 bases; bases with no gene match: 15. The CDR3 is CASSSTGAGGLGETQYF. DNA for the CDR3: TGTGCCAGCAGCAGCACAGGAGCGGGGGGCCTTGGGGAGACCCAGTACTTC. The full variable domain, with the rest looked up from reference TRBV5-4 and TRBJ2-5, is ETGVTQSPTHLIKTRGQQVTLRCSSQSGHNTVSWYQQALGQGPQFIFQYYREEENGRGNFPPRFSGLQFPNYSSELNVNALELDDSALYLCASSSTGAGGLGETQYFGPGTRLLVL.

The chain joins TRBV4-1 to TRBJ2-3; 11 bases align to TRBD2. V shed 4 bases and J 6 bases; nucleotides not matched to a gene: 3. This CDR3 has 14 residues. Germline V lookup: CDR1 MGHRA, CDR2 YSYEKL. CDR3 protein: CASSLAGGPDTQYF. For the CDR3, the DNA is TGCGCCAGCAGCCTAGCGGGGGGGCCTGATACGCAGTATTTT.

V is TRBV5-3 and J is TRBJ1-5; 7 bases match TRBD1. TRBV5-3 is an ORF for which the function is uncertain. The CDR3 loop spans 17 amino acids. The DNA for the CDR3 is TGTGGAAACGACCGAGCCAGGGAAGACAGGGAAGATCAGCCCCAGCATTTT. It translates to CGNDRAREDREDQPQHF.

The rearrangement links TRBV5-1 to TRBJ1-1; 9 bases map to TRBD1. Unmatched junction bases numbered 10, after V lost 7 bases and J lost 3 bases. The CDR3 spans 15 residues. The germline gives CDR1 SGHRS, CDR2 YFSETQ. The CDR3 reads CASRDREKKYTEAFF. The CDR3 DNA reads TGCGCCAGCCGGGACAGGGAGAAAAAGTACACTGAAGCTTTCTTT.

This sequence joins TRBV6-5 and TRBJ1-3; no clear D gene. CDR3 length: 13 amino acids. Per germline, CDR1 MNHEY and CDR2 SVGAGI. Trimming left V 11 bases short and J 1 base short, with 12 bases between. CDR3 coding DNA: TGTGCCGGAGGGAGTGAGTCTGGAAACACCATATATTTT. Its protein is CAGGSESGNTIYF.

Here the CDR3 DNA reads TGCAGCGTTGTGGCTCCAGATACGAACACTGAAGCTTTCTTT. This sequence encodes CSVVAPDTNTEAFF. V and J are TRBV29-1 and TRBJ1-1, with D hard to call. CDR1 is SQVTM, CDR2 ANQGSEA, per germline. V lost 4 bases to trimming and J lost 1 base, with 13 bases between them. The CDR3 loop spans 14 amino acids.

The chain combines TRBV28 with TRBJ1-1, with 7 nucleotides matching TRBD1. Trimming cost V 6 bases and J 5 bases; bases outside gene matches: 15. Germline CDR1 is MDHEN and CDR2 is SYDVKM. The CDR3 runs to 16 residues. CDR3 sequence reads: CASSQQIWQGVTEAFF. The CDR3 nucleotides are TGTGCCAGCAGCCAACAGATTTGGCAGGGGGTAACTGAAGCTTTCTTT.

The rearrangement joins TRBV30 to TRBJ1-2; D call uncertain. The V end was cut by 4 bases, the J end by 7 bases, with 16 bases between. CDR1 is GTSNPN, CDR2 SVGIG, per germline (reference sequence). CDR3 length: 13 residues. The CDR3 nucleotides are TGTGCCTGGATTAGTAGAGTTAGAGGTGGCTACACCTTC. Translating gives CAWISRVRGGYTF.

The chain has TRBV15 and TRBJ1-2; 9 bases agree with TRBD1. Trimming cost V 3 bases and J 0 bases; bases outside gene matches: 2. CDR3 size: 15 residues. Germline-derived CDR1 and CDR2 are LNHNV and YYDKDF (reference sequence). DNA of the CDR3: TGTGCCACCAGCAGGGACAGGGGAGCTAACTATGGCTACACCTTC. Translated: CATSRDRGANYGYTF.

The chain carries TRBV7-2 and TRBJ2-2; TRBD2 matches 14 bases. V was clipped by 0 bases and J by 1 base; unmatched bases: 10. Germline V gene data show CDR1 as SGHTA and CDR2 as FQGNSA. The CDR3 runs to 21 residues. The CDR3 DNA reads TGTGCCAGCAGCTTAGCCACGGGACTAGCGGGGGCTACGATGAACACCGGGGAGCTGTTTTTT. This translates into CASSLATGLAGATMNTGELFF.

The table lists this clone with a count of one. The gene calls are TRBV7-9 and TRBJ1-2, with D possibly TRBD1 on 5 matching bases. The CDR3 runs to 15 residues. Trimming shortened V by 1 base and J by 7 bases, and 16 bases separated the two germline ends. Germline CDR1 and CDR2: SEHNR and FQNEAQ (reference sequence). CDR3 residues: CASSLGRGAGGGYTF. Written as DNA, the CDR3 is TGTGCCAGCAGCTTAGGGCGGGGCGCCGGAGGTGGCTACACCTTC.